What follows are 30 T cell receptor beta chains derived from one specimen sequenced in a study of blood T cells in healthy people across ages. Then a second PCR, running roughly 7 to 11 cycles, was carried out with a sample-barcoded 5' primer and a J-beta primer mix. MiXCR, applied by TCRdb to the 5' RACE reads, yields one record per CDR3 protein. The table includes some 860,000 distinct CDR3 sequences, 56% detected once. The sequenced sample consisted of blood. The receptors were sampled from a man aged 40-49 years in good health.

The table lists this clonotype with a count of one. The chain links TRBV7-2 to TRBJ2-1; D ambiguous. The germline V and J ends were trimmed by 5 bases and 0 bases, with 11 bases remaining between them. CDR1 is SGHTA and CDR2 is FQGNSA in the germline V gene. The CDR3 extends over 15 amino acids. CDR3 loop: CASSPDPSSYNEQFF. The CDR3 region has the DNA TGTGCCAGCAGCCCCGACCCAAGCTCCTACAATGAGCAGTTCTTC.

This rearrangement joins TRBV7-6 to TRBJ2-1, with 10 bases identical to TRBD2. J gave up 9 bases and V 10 bases, and 9 bases lay outside the gene matches. CDR1 and CDR2 (germline): SGHVS, FNYEAQ. This CDR3 has 13 residues. The DNA for the CDR3 is TGTGCCACTAAGCGGGAGGGCGTTGGTGAGCAGTTCTTC. Translated, it gives CATKREGVGEQFF.

The chain combines TRBV12-3 or TRBV12-4 with TRBJ1-5, with D unresolved. CDR3 length equals 12 residues. With 3 bases removed from V and 5 bases from J, the gap between germline ends came to 5 bases. The CDR3 DNA reads TGTGCCAGCAGTTTTGGCTATCAGCCCCAGCATTTT. Its translation: CASSFGYQPQHF.

This clonotype has only a few counts. The chain recombines TRBV4-3 with TRBJ2-7, with D possibly being TRBD2 (6 bases). The CDR3 loop spans 19 amino acids. V gave up 0 bases and J gave up 3 bases, with 24 bases separating them. CDR1 and CDR2 (germline): LGHNA, YSLEER. The chain's CDR3 is CASSQDSVYGRRGDYEQYF. The CDR3 DNA reads TGCGCCAGCAGCCAAGACTCGGTGTACGGGAGACGGGGAGACTACGAGCAGTACTTC.

V is TRBV7-2 and J is TRBJ2-7; D is possibly TRBD2 (5 bases). Germline loops: CDR1 SGHTA, CDR2 FQGNSA. V lost 4 bases and J 3 bases, leaving 13 bases between the germline ends. The CDR3 has 14 residues. The CDR3 here is CASSSSGNVYEQYF. The CDR3 nucleotides read TGTGCCAGCAGCTCCTCGGGAAATGTCTACGAGCAGTACTTC.

This clonotype came up a few times. The rearrangement uses TRBV5-1 and TRBJ1-6, with no clear D. The germline CDR1 and CDR2 sequences are SGHRS and YFSETQ. CDR3 length equals 13 residues. The ends were cut back, 0 bases at V and 8 bases at J, with 6 bases in the middle. The CDR3 loop reads CASSLDGYSPLHF. In DNA, the CDR3 is TGCGCCAGCAGCTTGGACGGCTATTCACCCCTCCACTTT.

This clonotype was picked up a small number of times. The V gene is TRBV7-9, the J gene TRBJ2-1, with a tentative D call TRBD2 (6 bases). The ends were cut back, 6 bases at V and 10 bases at J, with 13 bases in the middle. CDR3 length equals 12 residues. The V gene's germline CDR1 is SEHNR and CDR2 FQNEAQ (reference sequence). The CDR3 DNA reads as TGTGCCAGCAGAATCGGGGGTGGCGAGCAGTTCTTC. This translates into CASRIGGGEQFF.

This rearrangement joins TRBV24-1 to TRBJ2-5, with D uncertain. The germline gives CDR1 KGHDR, CDR2 SFDVKD. This CDR3 region has 12 residues. Trimming pared 5 bases from V and 3 bases from J, leaving 6 bases between. Written as DNA, the CDR3 is TGTGCCACCAGTGGAGCAGAAGAGACCCAGTACTTC. This codes for CATSGAEETQYF.

CDR3 in amino acids: CAISDDGGGYNEQFF. CDR3 nucleotide sequence: TGTGCCATCAGTGACGACGGGGGTGGGTACAATGAGCAGTTCTTC. The genes are TRBV10-3 and TRBJ2-1; maybe TRBD2 (6 bases). CDR3 length: 15 amino acids. The ends were cut back, 3 bases at V and 4 bases at J, with 13 bases in the middle. Germline values: CDR1 ENHRY, CDR2 SYGVKD.

This clonotype was detected a few times. This chain's CDR3 is CASSQDFAGVVSEQYF. The CDR3, as DNA: TGTGCCAGCAGCCAAGATTTTGCAGGGGTAGTTAGCGAGCAGTACTTC. This chain links TRBV4-2 with TRBJ2-7, with D perhaps matching TRBD1 (6 bases). Germline loops: CDR1 LGHNA, CDR2 YNFKEQ. Trimming left V 0 bases short and J 6 bases short, with 18 bases between. CDR3 length: 16 residues.

This clonotype showed up just once. V gene TRBV20-1 combines with J gene TRBJ1-2; no definite D call. The germline V and J ends were trimmed by 5 bases and 0 bases, with 10 bases remaining between them. The CDR3 sequence is 13 residues long. The V gene's germline CDR1 is DFQATT and CDR2 SNEGSKA (reference sequence). The CDR3 loop is CSAEWISNYGYTF. The CDR3 DNA reads TGCAGTGCTGAATGGATATCTAACTATGGCTACACCTTC.

This clonotype was detected ten times or more. Here the CDR3 DNA reads TGTGCCAGCAGCGTAGAGGGGGGACTAGCGTCATTCTGGAGTACGCAGTATTTT. Protein: CASSVEGGLASFWSTQYF. The chain employs TRBV9 and TRBJ2-3; 10 positions agree with TRBD2. Germline V gene data show CDR1 as SGDLS and CDR2 as YYNGEE. V trimming: 0 bases; J trimming: 8 bases; junction bases outside the gene matches: 15. The CDR3 extends over 18 amino acids.

The chain has TRBV28 and TRBJ2-4; 7 positions agree with TRBD1. This CDR3 comprises 16 residues. Germline CDR1 is MDHEN and CDR2 is SYDVKM. V lost 5 bases to trimming and J lost 6 bases; unmatched junction nucleotides: 13. The CDR3: CASSLPGTEGGNIQYF. The CDR3 coding sequence is TGTGCCAGCAGTCTACCAGGGACAGAGGGCGGAAACATTCAGTACTTC.

This chain connects TRBV4-2 to TRBJ2-1; 12 nucleotides align to TRBD2. The germline V gene encodes CDR1 LGHNA and CDR2 YNFKEQ. With V trimmed by 3 bases and J by 7 bases, 7 bases remained unmatched. The CDR3 sequence is 16 residues long. CDR3 residues: CASSQATSGRPNEQFF. CDR3 in DNA: TGTGCCAGCAGCCAGGCTACTAGCGGGAGGCCGAATGAGCAGTTCTTC.

V and J are TRBV12-3 or TRBV12-4 and TRBJ2-5, with TRBD2 matching over 7 bases. With 4 bases clipped from V and 4 bases from J, the junction kept 3 bases outside the gene matches. The CDR3 runs to 13 residues. In DNA form, the CDR3 reads TGTGCCAGCAGTTCGGGACTACGAGAGACCCAGTACTTC. Translation gives CASSSGLRETQYF.

The chain links TRBV5-4 to TRBJ1-1; D call uncertain. V was clipped by 6 bases and J by 1 base, with 13 bases between them. The germline CDR1 and CDR2 sequences are SGHNT and YYREEE (reference sequence). CDR3 length: 14 residues. This CDR3 reads CASTEPGKNTEAFF. In DNA form, the CDR3 reads TGTGCCAGCACTGAACCCGGCAAGAACACTGAAGCTTTCTTT.

This chain uses TRBV29-1 with TRBJ1-2; TRBD1 agrees at 7 bases. Germline trimming cut 2 bases from V and 8 bases from J; bases unmatched to any gene: 2. CDR1 is SQVTM, CDR2 ANQGSEA, per germline. The CDR3 spans 11 residues. Written as DNA, the CDR3 is TGCAGCGTTGAAAGGGGGCAAGGCTACACCTTC. This translates into CSVERGQGYTF. Supplemented by reference TRBV29-1 and TRBJ1-2, the full variable domain reads SAVISQKPSRDICQRGTSLTIQCQVDSQVTMMFWYRQQPGQSLTLIATANQGSEATYESGFVIDKFPISRPNLTFSTLTVSNMSPEDSSIYLCSVERGQGYTFGSGTRLTVV.

This rearrangement joins TRBV5-1 to TRBJ2-3; 14 positions match TRBD2. This CDR3 comprises 18 residues. V lost 0 bases, J lost 4 bases, and 7 bases stayed unmatched. Germline CDR1 SGHRS, CDR2 YFSETQ. The CDR3 sequence: CASSLDATSGRAADTQYF. The CDR3 DNA reads as TGCGCCAGCAGCTTGGACGCGACTAGCGGGAGGGCTGCAGATACGCAGTATTTT.

A few counts support this clonotype. The chain is built from TRBV5-5 and TRBJ2-4; no firm D call. V was pared by 2 bases and J by 5 bases, with 8 bases between. The CDR3 totals 13 residues. Looked up from germline, CDR1 is SGHKS and CDR2 is YYEKEE (reference sequence). CDR3 loop: CASSLGPENIQYF. CDR3 DNA: TGTGCCAGCAGCTTAGGCCCTGAAAACATTCAGTACTTC.

The chain combines TRBV15 with TRBJ2-1; no reliable D call. Trimming removed 4 bases at V and 4 bases at J, with 5 bases between. CDR1 and CDR2 (germline): LNHNV, YYDKDF (reference sequence). The CDR3 totals 12 residues. CDR3: CATSKRYNEQFF. CDR3 bases: TGTGCCACCAGCAAGCGATACAATGAGCAGTTCTTC. Using reference TRBV15 and TRBJ2-1 for the parts outside the CDR3, the full variable domain is DAMVIQNPRYQVTQFGKPVTLSCSQTLNHNVMYWYQQKSSQAPKLLFHYYDKDFNNEADTPDNFQSRRPNTSFCFLDIRSPGLGDTAMYLCATSKRYNEQFFGPGTRLTVL.

The V call is TRBV7-9, the J call TRBJ1-4; 8 nucleotides match TRBD1. Per the germline V gene, CDR1 is SEHNR and CDR2 is FQNEAQ (reference sequence). CDR3 length: 19 residues. Germline trimming cut 6 bases from V and 0 bases from J; bases unmatched to any gene: 15. CDR3 sequence (DNA): TGTGCCAGCAGACTCGGACAGGGACTTTACGGTGCAACTAATGAAAAACTGTTTTTT. Encoded protein: CASRLGQGLYGATNEKLFF.

This clonotype has just a few counts. The genes are TRBV5-5 and TRBJ2-5, with D possibly being TRBD1 (5 bases). With the DNA end fitting TRBJ2-4 better, the J assignment may be wrong. The CDR3 sequence is 14 residues long. Germline-derived CDR1 and CDR2 are SGHKS and YYEKEE (reference sequence). CDR3 sequence reads: CASSGTGAQNIQYF. The CDR3 coding sequence is TGTGCCAGCAGCGGAACAGGAGCACAAAACATTCAGTACTTC.

This clonotype was counted ten times or more. The V and J genes are TRBV7-3 and TRBJ2-5; D may be TRBD2 (7 bases). The CDR3 consists of 18 residues. Germline CDR1 SGHTA, CDR2 FQGTGA. V was clipped by 2 bases and J by 2 bases, with 21 bases between them. The CDR3 reads CASSLGGANSPRQETQYF. The CDR3 nucleotides read TGTGCCAGCAGCTTAGGGGGGGCTAACAGTCCCCGACAAGAGACCCAGTACTTC.

The V gene is TRBV6-5, the J gene TRBJ2-1, with TRBD2 matching over 7 bases. V lost 5 bases and J lost 12; bases outside the gene matches: 16. Germline CDR1 is MNHEY and CDR2 is SVGAGI. This CDR3 spans 15 amino acids. The CDR3 protein is CASSTTGTTTSPQFF. The CDR3, as DNA: TGTGCCAGCAGTACAACCGGGACTACAACTTCCCCGCAGTTCTTC.

CDR3 loop: CASSMDFRSGANVLTF. The CDR3 nucleotides read TGTGCCAGCAGCATGGACTTCCGCTCTGGGGCCAACGTCCTGACTTTC. The rearrangement links TRBV27 to TRBJ2-6, with D possibly TRBD2 on 5 matching bases. CDR3 length: 16 amino acids. V was pared by 6 bases and J by 0 bases, with 12 bases between. Per germline, CDR1 MNHEY and CDR2 SMNVEV (reference sequence).

The chain recombines TRBV27 with TRBJ2-5, with 9 bases identical to TRBD2. V gave up 6 bases and J gave up 2 bases; unmatched junction bases: 7. The germline V gene has CDR1 MNHEY and CDR2 SMNVEV (reference sequence). The CDR3 is made up of 15 amino acids. The chain's CDR3 is CASREGGLAQETQYF. CDR3 sequence (DNA): TGTGCCAGCAGGGAGGGCGGACTAGCGCAAGAGACCCAGTACTTC.

This sequence joins TRBV19 and TRBJ2-5, with 8 positions matching TRBD1. The end of the DNA fits TRBJ2-7 better, so the J call may be wrong. This CDR3 comprises 14 residues. Germline assignment: CDR1 LNHDA and CDR2 SQIVND (reference sequence). CDR3 loop: CASTADRDPYEQYF. Here the CDR3 DNA reads TGTGCCAGTACGGCGGACAGGGACCCCTACGAGCAGTACTTC.

The rearrangement uses TRBV5-1 and TRBJ2-3; D might be TRBD1 or TRBD2, each matching 6 bases. V lost 9 bases, J lost 5 bases, and 16 bases lay in between. The CDR3 loop spans 13 amino acids. From germline, CDR1 is SGHRS and CDR2 YFSETQ. CDR3 sequence (DNA): TGCGCCACCACGGAAGGGGGAGGAGATACGCAGTATTTT. It yields the protein CATTEGGGDTQYF.

V and J are TRBV7-2 and TRBJ2-1, with D unclear. Trimming removed 5 bases from V and 3 bases from J, with 17 bases in between. Germline CDR1 reads SGHTA; CDR2 reads FQGNSA. The CDR3 covers 16 residues. The CDR3 DNA reads as TGTGCCAGCAGCCTCGGTGGAGTAGATCGCTACAATGAGCAGTTCTTC. This gives the protein CASSLGGVDRYNEQFF.

The gene calls are TRBV6-5 and TRBJ1-2, with TRBD1 identical over 9 bases. The CDR3 is 14 amino acids. Looked up from germline, CDR1 is MNHEY and CDR2 is SVGAGI. Trimming at V came to 6 bases and at J to 8 bases, leaving 10 bases not matched to a gene. CDR3 protein: CASRAGTGLGGYTF. CDR3 nucleotides: TGTGCCAGCAGAGCCGGGACAGGGCTAGGCGGCTACACCTTC.